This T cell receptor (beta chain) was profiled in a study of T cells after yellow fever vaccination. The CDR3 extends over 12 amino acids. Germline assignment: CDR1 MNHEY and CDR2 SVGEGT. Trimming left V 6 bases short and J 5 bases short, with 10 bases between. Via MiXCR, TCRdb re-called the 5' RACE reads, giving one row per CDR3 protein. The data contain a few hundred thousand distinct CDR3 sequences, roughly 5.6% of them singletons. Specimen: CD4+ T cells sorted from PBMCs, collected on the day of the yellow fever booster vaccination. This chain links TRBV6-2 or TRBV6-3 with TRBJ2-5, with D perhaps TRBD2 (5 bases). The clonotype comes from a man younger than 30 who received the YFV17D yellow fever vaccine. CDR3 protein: CASRERWETQYF. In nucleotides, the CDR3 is TGTGCCAGCAGGGAGCGGTGGGAGACCCAGTACTTC.